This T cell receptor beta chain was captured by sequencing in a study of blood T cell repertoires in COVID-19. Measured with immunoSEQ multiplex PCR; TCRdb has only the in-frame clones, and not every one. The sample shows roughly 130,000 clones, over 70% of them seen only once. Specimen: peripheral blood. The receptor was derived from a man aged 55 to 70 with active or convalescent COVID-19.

CDR3 sequence (DNA): TGTGCCAGCAGCCGACAGTTCAATCAGCCCCAGCATTTT. Protein: CASSRQFNQPQHF. The chain recombines TRBV6-5 with TRBJ1-5; D possibly corresponds to TRBD1 (5 bases). In germline, CDR1 is MNHEY, CDR2 SVGAGI. The CDR3 extends over 13 amino acids. V was pared by 6 bases and J by 3 bases, with 9 bases between.